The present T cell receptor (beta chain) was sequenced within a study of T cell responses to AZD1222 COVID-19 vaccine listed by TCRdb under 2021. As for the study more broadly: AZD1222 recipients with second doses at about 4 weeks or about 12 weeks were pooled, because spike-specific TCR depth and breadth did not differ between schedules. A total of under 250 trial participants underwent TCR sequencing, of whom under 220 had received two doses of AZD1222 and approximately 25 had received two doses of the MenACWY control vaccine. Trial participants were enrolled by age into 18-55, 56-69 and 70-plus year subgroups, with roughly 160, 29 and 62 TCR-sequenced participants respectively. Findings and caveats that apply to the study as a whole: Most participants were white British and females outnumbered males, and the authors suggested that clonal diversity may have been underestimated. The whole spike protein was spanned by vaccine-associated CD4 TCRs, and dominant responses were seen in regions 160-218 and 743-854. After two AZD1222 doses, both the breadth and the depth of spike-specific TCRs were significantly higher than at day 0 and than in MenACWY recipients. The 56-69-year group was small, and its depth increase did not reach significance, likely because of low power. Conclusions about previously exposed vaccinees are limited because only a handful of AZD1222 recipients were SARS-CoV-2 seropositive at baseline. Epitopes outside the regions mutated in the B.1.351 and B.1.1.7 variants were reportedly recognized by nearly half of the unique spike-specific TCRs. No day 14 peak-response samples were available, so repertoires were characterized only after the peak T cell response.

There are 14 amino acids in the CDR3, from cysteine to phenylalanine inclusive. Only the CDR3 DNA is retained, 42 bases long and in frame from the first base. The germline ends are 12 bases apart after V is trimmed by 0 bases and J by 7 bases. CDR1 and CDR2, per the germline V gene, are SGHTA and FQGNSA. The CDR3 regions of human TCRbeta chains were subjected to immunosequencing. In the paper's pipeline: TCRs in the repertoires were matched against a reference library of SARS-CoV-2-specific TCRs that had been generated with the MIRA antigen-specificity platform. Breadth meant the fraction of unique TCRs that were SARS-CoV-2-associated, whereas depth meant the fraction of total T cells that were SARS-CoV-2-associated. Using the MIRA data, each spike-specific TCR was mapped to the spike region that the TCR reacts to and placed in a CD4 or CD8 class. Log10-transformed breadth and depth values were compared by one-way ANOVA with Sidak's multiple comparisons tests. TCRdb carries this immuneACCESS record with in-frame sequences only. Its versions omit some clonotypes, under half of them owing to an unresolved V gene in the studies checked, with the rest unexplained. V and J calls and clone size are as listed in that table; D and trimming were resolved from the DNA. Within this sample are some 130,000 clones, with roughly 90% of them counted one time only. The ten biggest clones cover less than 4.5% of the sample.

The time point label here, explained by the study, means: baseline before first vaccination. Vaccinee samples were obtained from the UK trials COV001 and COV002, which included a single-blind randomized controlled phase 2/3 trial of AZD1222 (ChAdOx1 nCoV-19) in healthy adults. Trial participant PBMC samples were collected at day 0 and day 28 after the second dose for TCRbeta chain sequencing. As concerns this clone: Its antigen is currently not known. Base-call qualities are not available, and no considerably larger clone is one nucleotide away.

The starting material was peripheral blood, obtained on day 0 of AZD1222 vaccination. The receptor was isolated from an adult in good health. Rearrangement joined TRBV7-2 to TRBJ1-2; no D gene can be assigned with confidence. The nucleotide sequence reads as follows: TGTGCCAGCAGCTTAGCGACCGGGTTGGGTGGCTACACCTTC. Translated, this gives CASSLATGLGGYTF.